The clone carrying this TCR beta chain was seen just once. The data derive from a study of blood T cell repertoires in COVID-19. Study-level information: Spain, Italy and the United States supplied samples that represented acute and convalescent COVID-19.

Enrolment of Seattle patients took place during active infection, and they were followed longitudinally. The data were produced by immunoSEQ multiplex PCR, yet TCRdb's version contains in-frame clones alone and is incomplete. The sample shows fewer than 200,000 clones, approximately 85% of them seen only once. Germline CDR1 is MNHNS and CDR2 is SASEGT. Trimming cost V 1 base and J 3 bases, with 10 bases left between them. The CDR3 extends over 15 amino acids. The receptor was derived from a woman aged 60-75 years with COVID-19, enrolled during active disease. The chain joins TRBV6-1 to TRBJ1-3; D gene ambiguous. Sequencing was carried out using peripheral blood. In DNA, the CDR3 is TGTGCCAGCAGTGAAGTGGCTAGTCATGGAAACACCATATATTTT. Protein sequence: CASSEVASHGNTIYF.